Below are 23 T cell receptor beta chains sequenced from a single sample in a study of T cells in Graves' hyperthyroidism and ophthalmopathy. Template material for amplifying TCR beta CDR3 regions consisted of RNA transcripts. The HTBI primer set drove a first-round RT-PCR of the TCR CDR3. TCRdb re-analysed the multiplex PCR reads in MiXCR, keeping a single row per CDR3 protein. The profile shows about 270,000 distinct CDR3 sequences, roughly 22% of them singletons. The specimen sequenced was blood. The receptors derive from a man aged 25-40 years with Graves' ophthalmopathy.

This clonotype was seen many times. V usage is TRBV7-3 and J usage is TRBJ2-5; possibly TRBD1 or TRBD2 for D (5 bases each). This CDR3 comprises 13 residues. The germline CDR1 and CDR2 sequences are SGHTA and FQGTGA. The V gene lost 3 bases and the J gene lost 5 bases, with 10 bases spanning the gap. The CDR3 DNA follows: TGTGCCAGCAGCTTCGGCAGGGACGAGACCCAGTACTTC. This encodes CASSFGRDETQYF.

This clonotype has just a few counts. V gene TRBV28 combines with J gene TRBJ2-5; no clear D gene. The CDR3 runs 13 residues. Looked up from germline, CDR1 is MDHEN and CDR2 is SYDVKM. V dropped 5 bases and J dropped 0 bases, with 7 bases sitting between them. CDR3 in amino acids: CASSLQNQETQYF. Written as DNA, the CDR3 is TGTGCCAGCAGTCTCCAGAACCAAGAGACCCAGTACTTC.

V usage is TRBV5-5 and J usage is TRBJ1-5; TRBD1 aligns across 9 bases. V shed 5 bases and J 7 bases; nucleotides not matched to a gene: 10. The CDR3 is 15 amino acids. CDR1 SGHKS and CDR2 YYEKEE come from the germline V gene (reference sequence). This chain's CDR3 is CASSPDRGSAQPQHF. The CDR3 DNA sequence: TGTGCCAGCAGTCCGGACAGGGGATCAGCCCAGCCCCAGCATTTT.

The rearrangement uses TRBV29-1 and TRBJ2-5, with D perhaps assigned TRBD1 or TRBD2 (5 bases each). The ends were cut back, 3 bases at V and 5 bases at J, with 13 bases in the middle. The germline gives CDR1 SQVTM, CDR2 ANQGSEA. This CDR3 region has 13 residues. CDR3 loop: CSVERGAEETQYF. The CDR3, as DNA: TGCAGCGTTGAGAGAGGGGCGGAGGAGACCCAGTACTTC.

This clonotype was seen a handful of times. The chain links TRBV18 to TRBJ2-1; 8 nucleotides line up with TRBD2. Germline loops: CDR1 KGHSH, CDR2 LQKENI. The CDR3 length is 15 residues. The V and J ends lost 2 bases and 5 bases, in that order; junction bases with no gene match: 5. The CDR3 loop reads CASSPSGLANNEQFF. The CDR3 DNA follows: TGTGCCAGCTCACCAAGCGGACTAGCCAACAATGAGCAGTTCTTC.

This clonotype has a count of ten or more. V usage is TRBV11-2 and J usage is TRBJ2-7; the match to TRBD2 covers 12 bases. Germline trimming cut 5 bases from V and 2 bases from J; bases unmatched to any gene: 7. Germline V gene data show CDR1 as SGHAT and CDR2 as FQNNGV. The CDR3 extends over 16 amino acids. In DNA, the CDR3 is TGTGCCAGCAGCCCTCTACTAGCGGGAGGCCCCTACGAGCAGTACTTC. Amino acid sequence: CASSPLLAGGPYEQYF.

The chain joins TRBV28 to TRBJ2-4; 7 bases are a match to TRBD1. Trimming cost V 6 bases and J 1 base; bases outside gene matches: 3. This CDR3 region has 14 residues. Looked up from germline, CDR1 is MDHEN and CDR2 is SYDVKM. The CDR3 protein is CASRQTGAKNIQYF. CDR3 sequence (DNA): TGTGCCAGCAGACAGACAGGGGCCAAAAACATTCAGTACTTC.

This chain uses TRBV6-1 with TRBJ1-6; D unclear. Trimming shortened V by 5 bases and J by 14 bases, and 16 bases separated the two germline ends. CDR3 length: 13 amino acids. Germline assignment: CDR1 MNHNS and CDR2 SASEGT. CDR3 region: CASSFLGGEALHF. DNA of the CDR3: TGTGCCAGCAGTTTCCTAGGTGGCGAGGCCCTCCACTTT.

The chain joins TRBV20-1 to TRBJ2-2; 8 bases match TRBD1. Unmatched junction bases numbered 11, after V lost 5 bases and J lost 3 bases. The length of the CDR3 is 16 residues. Germline lookup yields CDR1 DFQATT and CDR2 SNEGSKA (reference sequence). As DNA, the CDR3 is TGCAGTGCTCTCCCCAGGGGGCAATTAGACACCGGGGAGCTGTTTTTT. This encodes CSALPRGQLDTGELFF.

This clonotype was detected only a few times. The CDR3 bases are TGTGCCAGCTCACAGGGACAGACTAATGAAAAACTGTTTTTT. It is translated as CASSQGQTNEKLFF. This rearrangement joins TRBV18 to TRBJ1-4; 7 bases align to TRBD1. The CDR3 is 14 amino acids. Unmatched junction bases numbered 1, after V lost 4 bases and J lost 2 bases. Germline V gene sequence: CDR1 KGHSH, CDR2 LQKENI.

This clonotype was found a few times. This chain connects TRBV20-1 to TRBJ2-2; 11 bases line up with TRBD2. Germline V lookup: CDR1 DFQATT, CDR2 SNEGSKA (reference sequence). CDR3 length equals 17 residues. V gave up 5 bases and J gave up 4 bases; unmatched junction bases: 12. CDR3 amino acids: CSASISLAGGVTGELFF. The CDR3 coding sequence is TGCAGTGCTTCCATCTCCTTAGCGGGAGGGGTCACCGGGGAGCTGTTTTTT.

This clonotype was found a few times. This rearrangement joins TRBV20-1 to TRBJ1-2, with a tentative D call TRBD1 (5 bases). Germline loops: CDR1 DFQATT, CDR2 SNEGSKA (reference sequence). V dropped 4 bases and J dropped 4 bases, with 16 bases sitting between them. The CDR3 consists of 14 residues. CDR3 residues: CSATSDSPGYGYTF. DNA for the CDR3: TGCAGTGCTACCTCAGACAGTCCTGGCTATGGCTACACCTTC.

With respect to this clonotype: This clone may be a read error of a much larger clone one base away. The chain uses TRBV10-3 and TRBJ2-1; 8 nucleotides agree with TRBD1. This CDR3 is 16 amino acids long. Unmatched junction bases numbered 8, after V lost 3 bases and J lost 4 bases. Germline V lookup: CDR1 ENHRY, CDR2 SYGVKD. In DNA, the CDR3 is TGTGCCATCAGTGAAGCGTGGACAGGGCGGTACAATGAGCAGTTCTTC. Its protein product is CAISEAWTGRYNEQFF.

The chain carries TRBV28 and TRBJ2-7; D is ambiguous. V was clipped by 6 bases and J by 0 bases, with 12 bases between them. The CDR3 covers 14 residues. CDR1 is MDHEN and CDR2 is SYDVKM in the germline V gene. The CDR3 DNA is TGTGCCAGCAGCCGCTCTGGGTACTCCTACGAGCAGTACTTC. Translated, it gives CASSRSGYSYEQYF.

The V and J genes are TRBV19 and TRBJ2-2, with 12 bases identical to TRBD2. V was clipped by 1 base and J by 5 bases; unmatched bases: 8. Germline CDR1 reads LNHDA; CDR2 reads SQIVND (reference sequence). The CDR3 contains 18 residues. CDR3 sequence (DNA): TGTGCCAGTAGTATAGTCGCTAGCGGGAGGGCCGGTACCGGGGAGCTGTTTTTT. It yields the protein CASSIVASGRAGTGELFF.

A few counts support this clonotype. In nucleotides, the CDR3 is TGTGCCAGCAGCCAAACAGGGTTTAACTTGAAAACCCCTAGACTAAAAAACATTCAGTACTTC. It yields the protein CASSQTGFNLKTPRLKNIQYF. The rearrangement uses TRBV9 and TRBJ2-4; tentative D call: TRBD1 (6 bases). The CDR3 length is 21 residues. Trimming pared 4 bases from V and 4 bases from J, leaving 33 bases between. Germline V lookup: CDR1 SGDLS, CDR2 YYNGEE. The whole variable domain, remainder taken from reference TRBV9 and TRBJ2-4, is DSGVTQTPKHLITATGQRVTLRCSPRSGDLSVYWYQQSLDQGLQFLIQYYNGEERAKGNILERFSAQQFPDLHSELNLSSLELGDSALYFCASSQTGFNLKTPRLKNIQYFGAGTRLSVL.

This clonotype was detected a few times. The rearrangement joins TRBV12-3 or TRBV12-4 to TRBJ1-3; D unresolved. Trimming took 1 base from V and 0 from J, leaving 7 bases between them. The CDR3 consists of 15 residues. As DNA, the CDR3 is TGTGCCAGCAGTTTAGGGGCCAACTCTGGAAACACCATATATTTT. Amino acid sequence: CASSLGANSGNTIYF.

The chain employs TRBV28 and TRBJ2-3; 12 bases line up with TRBD2. Trimming took 4 bases from V and 6 from J; bases not matched to a gene: 11. In germline, CDR1 is MDHEN, CDR2 SYDVKM. There are 17 residues in the CDR3. CDR3 DNA sequence: TGTGCCAGCAGTTCCCTGTCCCTAGCGGGAGGGCCTGATACGCAGTATTTT. This sequence encodes CASSSLSLAGGPDTQYF.

The sample holds many counts of this clonotype. The chain is built from TRBV10-3 and TRBJ2-7; the match to TRBD2 covers 9 bases. This CDR3 spans 19 amino acids. Germline V gene lookup returns CDR1 ENHRY and CDR2 SYGVKD. The V gene end was trimmed by 2 bases and the J gene end by 3 bases; junction bases not matched to a gene: 17. The CDR3 DNA is TGTGCCATCAGTGAGCCCGATCTACGGGCTAGCGGGAAGGACTACGAGCAGTACTTC. Translated, it gives CAISEPDLRASGKDYEQYF.

This sequence joins TRBV6-2 or TRBV6-3 and TRBJ2-7, with D tentatively TRBD1 (7 bases). This CDR3 comprises 15 residues. Per the germline V gene, CDR1 is MNHEY and CDR2 is SVGEGT. Between the trimmed V and J ends, which lost 0 bases and 3 bases, there was a span of 12 bases. For the CDR3, the DNA is TGTGCCAGCAGTTACTCAGGAGGGGGCATCTACGAGCAGTACTTC. This codes for CASSYSGGGIYEQYF.

This clonotype was detected a few times. The chain is built from TRBV20-1 and TRBJ2-7, with D possibly TRBD2 on 5 matching bases. Germline V CDR1 and CDR2: DFQATT, SNEGSKA (reference sequence). The V end lost 0 bases, the J end lost 2 bases, and 14 bases lay between the germline ends. CDR3 length: 15 amino acids. CDR3 in amino acids: CSARDGQRQAYEQYF. The CDR3 region has the DNA TGCAGTGCTAGAGATGGCCAGCGGCAAGCCTACGAGCAGTACTTC.

This clonotype was recorded at least ten times. The CDR3 DNA is TGTGCCAGCAGCTTCGGCAGGGAAGAGACCCAGTACTTC. It is translated as CASSFGREETQYF. V is TRBV7-9 and J is TRBJ2-5; possible D gene TRBD1, 5 bases. V was shortened by 3 bases and J by 3 bases, with 8 bases between the two germline ends. CDR1 is SEHNR, CDR2 FQNEAQ, per germline (reference sequence). The CDR3 contains 13 residues.

V and J are TRBV6-1 and TRBJ1-2, with 7 nucleotides matching TRBD1. Per the germline V gene, CDR1 is MNHNS and CDR2 is SASEGT. V dropped 5 bases and J dropped 4; count of bases not matched to a gene: 10. This CDR3 is 15 amino acids long. DNA for the CDR3: TGTGCCAGCAGTTTACCAAAGGGACAGCGCTATGGCTACACCTTC. Amino acids: CASSLPKGQRYGYTF.